The next 26 T cell receptor beta chains were all read from a single sample in a study of breast tumors, draining lymph nodes, adjacent tissues. TCRdb reprocessed the multiplex PCR reads via MiXCR and lists one record per CDR3 protein. The data show about 230,000 distinct CDR3 sequences, about 30% seen once. Breast cancer patients provided tissue from their axillary draining lymph nodes. The sequenced sample consisted of axillary lymph node tissue. All receptors derive from a female donor with breast cancer. Some clones in this sample may be carry-over from other donors' samples.

The V gene is TRBV4-1, the J gene TRBJ1-1; TRBD1 matches 9 bases. The CDR3 runs to 15 residues. Trimming took 3 bases from V and 1 from J; bases not matched to a gene: 3. The germline V gene has CDR1 MGHRA and CDR2 YSYEKL. The DNA of the CDR3 is TGCGCCAGCAGCCAGGGACAGGGATGGAACACTGAAGCTTTCTTT. Encoded protein: CASSQGQGWNTEAFF.

V is TRBV20-1 and J is TRBJ2-5; D gene unclear. CDR3 size: 12 residues. V dropped 5 bases and J dropped 9 bases, with 16 bases sitting between them. The germline gives CDR1 DFQATT, CDR2 SNEGSKA (reference sequence). The CDR3 here is CSALVGNQPQYF. The CDR3 DNA sequence: TGCAGTGCTCTTGTTGGCAATCAGCCCCAGTACTTC.

As regards this clonotype: Likely a read error: the CDR3 ends without its conserved phenylalanine or tryptophan. The gene calls are TRBV7-2 and TRBJ1-3; D not certain. This CDR3 comprises 15 residues. The V gene's germline CDR1 is SGHTA and CDR2 FQGNSA. In nucleotides, the CDR3 is TGTGCCAGCAGCTTAATTACTGACTCTGGAAGCACCATATATTCT. Translation: CASSLITDSGSTIYS.

This clonotype was counted ten times or more. The chain employs TRBV6-6 and TRBJ1-3, with 10 bases aligning to TRBD1. The CDR3 has 14 residues. V trimming: 8 bases; J trimming: 7 bases; junction bases outside the gene matches: 8. CDR1 is MNHNY, CDR2 SVGAGI, per germline (reference sequence). This chain's CDR3 is CASGIRQGANTIYF. CDR3 in DNA: TGTGCCAGCGGGATCCGACAGGGGGCCAACACCATATATTTT.

The chain has TRBV11-1 and TRBJ1-1; the match to TRBD1 covers 8 bases. The CDR3 length is 13 residues. Germline V gives CDR1 SGHAT, CDR2 FQDESV (reference sequence). After removal of 6 bases from V and 7 bases from J, the junction contained 7 bases not matched to a gene. CDR3 residues: CASRGQDLLEAFF. In DNA form, the CDR3 reads TGTGCCAGCAGGGGACAGGACCTACTTGAAGCTTTCTTT.

On this clonotype: This may come from a read error, since a much larger clone is one base off. V usage is TRBV6-5 and J usage is TRBJ2-7; 9 bases map to TRBD1. Trimming removed 5 bases from V and 7 bases from J; junction bases left unmatched: 15. The CDR3 has 16 amino acids. The germline gives CDR1 MNHEY, CDR2 SVGAGI. Here the CDR3 DNA reads TGTGCCAGCAGTGCCCCTAGGGACAGGGCTAGGGGGGAGCAGTACTTC. Translation: CASSAPRDRARGEQYF.

This clonotype was recorded many times. This chain links TRBV7-2 with TRBJ2-7; 12 nucleotides align to TRBD2. The germline V gene has CDR1 SGHTA and CDR2 FQGNSA. V lost 4 bases, J lost 5 bases, and 6 bases stayed unmatched. The CDR3 is 15 residues long. The CDR3 region has the DNA TGTGCCAGCAGCTCTTCTAGCGGGAGGGCCCACGAGCAGTACTTC. Encoded protein: CASSSSSGRAHEQYF.

This clonotype was seen more than once but under ten times. A much larger clone differs by one base, so this may be a read error. The V call is TRBV11-3, the J call TRBJ2-7; 8 positions match TRBD1. The CDR3 length is 16 residues. The junction had 7 bases not matched to a gene; V was cut back by 0 bases and J by 3 bases. Per the germline V gene, CDR1 is SGHNT and CDR2 is YENEEA. CDR3 nucleotides: TGTGCCAGCAGCTTAGAGGACAGGGCGCGAAGCTACGAGCAGTACTTC. This codes for CASSLEDRARSYEQYF.

In its sample, this clonotype was seen many times. The CDR3 coding sequence is TGTGCCAGCAGCGTAGGCGGCCGTCGGGAGCAGTACTTC. Amino acids: CASSVGGRREQYF. V usage is TRBV9 and J usage is TRBJ2-7; no firm D call. CDR3 length: 13 residues. Looked up from germline, CDR1 is SGDLS and CDR2 is YYNGEE. V was shortened by 0 bases and J by 7 bases, with 11 bases between the two germline ends.

Points on this clonotype: One junction end disagrees with the germline gene, perhaps due to a read error. The chain joins TRBV7-3 to TRBJ2-3, with 7 bases lining up with TRBD2. The CDR3 sequence is 15 residues long. Germline loops: CDR1 SGHTA, CDR2 FQGTGA. The chain's CDR3 is CASSSSGTSTDTHYF. The CDR3 bases are TGTGCCAGCAGCTCTAGCGGAACCAGCACAGATACGCACTATTTT. The whole variable domain, remainder taken from reference TRBV7-3 and TRBJ2-3, is GAGVSQTPSNKVTEKGKYVELRCDPISGHTALYWYRQSLGQGPEFLIYFQGTGAADDSGLPNDRFFAVRPEGSVSTLKIQRTERGDSAVYLCASSSSGTSTDTHYFGPGTRLTVL.

This clonotype was found many times. J is TRBJ1-2 and V is TRBV12-3 or TRBV12-4; 9 bases fit TRBD1. V was clipped by 3 bases and J by 11 bases; unmatched bases: 4. The CDR3 is 12 amino acids. CDR3 sequence (DNA): TGTGCCAGCAGTTTTTCCGGGACAGGGTACACCTTC. Translation: CASSFSGTGYTF.

This clonotype has a count of ten or more. Written as DNA, the CDR3 is TGCAGTGCTAGAGATCGCTCAGAAAAAAGCTTCTATGGCTACACCTTC. Residues: CSARDRSEKSFYGYTF. The genes are TRBV20-1 and TRBJ1-2, with no clear D. Germline assignment: CDR1 DFQATT and CDR2 SNEGSKA (reference sequence). This CDR3 has 16 amino acids. V shed 0 bases and J shed 4 bases, with 18 bases lying between them.

Ten or more counts support this clonotype. The CDR3 DNA follows: TGCAGTGCTAGAACGGGGGGGCGAGGTAGTCAGCCCCAGCATTTT. Translating it yields CSARTGGRGSQPQHF. J is TRBJ1-5 and V is TRBV20-1, with a weak D call TRBD1 (6 bases). The CDR3 totals 15 residues. Germline assignment: CDR1 DFQATT and CDR2 SNEGSKA (reference sequence). V lost 2 bases to trimming and J lost 6 bases, with 17 bases between them.

This clonotype was recorded at least ten times. V is TRBV6-6 and J is TRBJ2-3, with a possible D match to TRBD1 (6 bases). Per germline, CDR1 MNHNY and CDR2 SVGAGI (reference sequence). CDR3 length: 15 amino acids. Trimming took off 6 bases at V and 0 bases at J, with 13 bases between the two ends. The CDR3 sequence is CASSPQGQSTDTQYF. The CDR3, as DNA: TGTGCCAGCAGCCCGCAAGGACAGAGCACAGATACGCAGTATTTT.

There are many counts of this clonotype. The chain is built from TRBV20-1 and TRBJ2-5; 10 bases match TRBD1. CDR1 is DFQATT, CDR2 SNEGSKA, per germline (reference sequence). This CDR3 has 14 residues. J was trimmed by 4 bases and V by 8 bases; bases with no gene match: 10. DNA of the CDR3: TGCAGTTCCGGGGGACAGGGGAGAGGAGAGACCCAGTACTTC. It translates to CSSGGQGRGETQYF.

This clonotype was seen once. A much more abundant neighbour one base away suggests this may be a read error. The genes are TRBV7-9 and TRBJ1-4; D gene unclear. The CDR3 covers 14 residues. The germline gives CDR1 SEHNR, CDR2 FQNEAQ (reference sequence). CDR3 residues: CASRRTQGGENLFF. CDR3 nucleotides: TGTGCCAGCAGACGGACCCAAGGTGGGGAAAATCTGTTTTTT.

As to this clonotype: Likely a read error: the CDR3 ends without its conserved phenylalanine or tryptophan. The limits of the CDR3 on the DNA are not certain, so only TCRdb's listed CDR3 is given. The chain combines TRBV10-3 with TRBJ2-7; TRBD1, as called in the table, went unchecked against the DNA. The CDR3 length is 16 residues, termini included. Germline CDR1 and CDR2: ENHRY and SYGVKD. The CDR3 region is CAITRACLQGPTEQSS.

The chain combines TRBV4-3 with TRBJ2-3; a possible D gene is TRBD1 (5 bases). V was cut by 2 bases and J by 5 bases, with 11 bases left in between. Germline loops: CDR1 LGHNA, CDR2 YSLEER. The CDR3 consists of 14 residues. The CDR3 sequence: CASSQNQGGDTQYF. The CDR3 DNA follows: TGCGCCAGCAGCCAAAATCAGGGTGGAGATACGCAGTATTTT.

This clonotype has ten or more counts. The gene calls are TRBV6-1 and TRBJ1-2; D gene unclear. Germline lookup yields CDR1 MNHNS and CDR2 SASEGT. V was shortened by 2 bases and J by 6 bases, with 16 bases between the two germline ends. This CDR3 has 15 amino acids. CDR3 nucleotide sequence: TGTGCCAGCAGTGAAAGCCATATCCGGCCGGATGGCTACACCTTC. Translating gives CASSESHIRPDGYTF.

This clonotype appeared a few times. This could be a read error, since a much larger clone is one nucleotide away. This sequence joins TRBV2 and TRBJ2-1, with 12 bases identical to TRBD2. In germline, CDR1 is SNHLY, CDR2 FYNNEI. The CDR3 contains 15 residues. The CDR3: CASKRTSGNYSEQFF. CDR3 bases: TGTGCCAGCAAGAGGACTAGCGGGAACTACAGTGAGCAGTTCTTC.

About this clonotype itself: A read error may account for a junction end that differs from germline. V is TRBV15 and J is TRBJ2-5; 14 bases are shared with TRBD2. This CDR3 is 15 amino acids long. Germline V gene sequence: CDR1 LNHNV, CDR2 YYDKDF (reference sequence). The CDR3 nucleotides read TGTGCCACCAACTCCGGGACTAGCGGGAGCATGACCAAGTACTTC. Translating gives CATNSGTSGSMTKYF.

The V and J genes are TRBV10-3 and TRBJ1-5; no clear D gene. Trimming took off 5 bases at V and 4 bases at J, with 9 bases between the two ends. Germline assignment: CDR1 ENHRY and CDR2 SYGVKD. The CDR3 extends over 13 amino acids. CDR3 loop: CAISPRLNQPQHF. The DNA for the CDR3 is TGTGCCATCAGTCCCCGGCTGAATCAGCCCCAGCATTTT.

This rearrangement joins TRBV24-1 to TRBJ2-3; D might be TRBD2 (5 bases). Germline CDR1 KGHDR, CDR2 SFDVKD. V gave up 5 bases and J gave up 0 bases, with 11 bases separating them. The CDR3 totals 15 residues. The CDR3 region has the DNA TGTGCCACCAGTGGAGGGCCGACGAGCACAGATACGCAGTATTTT. Translating it yields CATSGGPTSTDTQYF.

There are many counts of this clonotype. This rearrangement joins TRBV7-8 to TRBJ1-5, with TRBD1 matching 8 bases. Germline assignment: CDR1 SGHVS and CDR2 FQNEAQ. The CDR3 is 15 residues long. V trimming: 5 bases; J trimming: 2 bases; junction bases outside the gene matches: 5. The DNA for the CDR3 is TGTGCCAGCAGCCCGCGACAGGGGCGCAATCAGCCCCAGCATTTT. Translation: CASSPRQGRNQPQHF.

This clonotype was found a few times. A much larger clone lies a single base off, so this may be a read error. The V gene is TRBV7-9, the J gene TRBJ2-5; D ambiguous. This CDR3 region has 17 residues. Germline assignment: CDR1 SEHNR and CDR2 FQNEAQ (reference sequence). CDR3 nucleotide sequence: TGTGCCAGCAGCGAAGGGATCCTATCCGATAACCAAGAGCCCCAGTACTTC. Protein: CASSEGILSDNQEPQYF.

This clonotype occurred many times. Possible read error: a much larger clone is one base away. The J gene is TRBJ1-2, the V gene TRBV6-5, with no clear D. The germline gives CDR1 MNHEY, CDR2 SVGAGI. The CDR3 length is 9 residues. The CDR3: CASGPGPLF. CDR3 nucleotides: TGTGCCAGTGGGCCAGGACCGCTCTTC.